This T cell receptor (beta chain) is from a study of T cell repertoires in ileal Crohn's disease. About the study: Less than 45% were active smokers at surgery; median disease duration was around 7.9 years. Postoperative therapy was given to about half: 11 thiopurines, roughly 20 anti-TNF agents.

The germline gives CDR1 SGHRS, CDR2 YFSETQ. The CDR3 consists of 16 residues. The V end lost 0 bases, the J end lost 1 base, and 10 bases lay between the germline ends. With regard to this clone: Its target is unknown. The sample holds other DNA sequences that translate to the same CDR3.

Produced via immunoSEQ multiplex PCR; TCRdb's table is partial and in-frame only. The data contain around 14,000 clones, roughly 80% of them singletons. Study-wide results and caveats: Compared with CD4 T cells, sorted CD8 cells carried more expanded clones. Clonality above 26.8% at surgery always came with endoscopic recurrence.

The chain carries TRBV5-1 and TRBJ1-4, with a weak D call TRBD1 (6 bases). Material: ileal tissue. This clonotype was sampled from an adult with Crohn's disease. CDR3 residues: CASSLGPGQTNEKLFF. The DNA for the CDR3 is TGCGCCAGCAGCTTGGGACCGGGACAAACTAATGAAAAACTGTTTTTT.